The 17 T cell receptor beta chains listed next were all sequenced from one sample in a study of blood T cell repertoires in COVID-19. Profiling relied on immunoSEQ multiplex PCR, and the TCRdb table lists in-frame clones only, not all of them. Found here are about 130,000 clones, 81% of them singletons; the top ten hold approximately 18%. Sequencing input: peripheral blood. The receptors derive from a man aged 25 to 40 with COVID-19, enrolled during active disease.

The V gene is TRBV6-1, the J gene TRBJ1-5; unclear D gene. V lost 2 bases and J 2 bases, leaving 10 bases between the germline ends. This CDR3 has 15 amino acids. The germline V gene has CDR1 MNHNS and CDR2 SASEGT. The CDR3 spells CASSETVEGNQPQHF. CDR3 sequence (DNA): TGTGCCAGCAGTGAAACGGTTGAGGGCAATCAGCCCCAGCATTTT.

The chain links TRBV4-1 to TRBJ2-7, with D perhaps TRBD2 (6 bases). The CDR3 is 16 residues long. The germline CDR1 and CDR2 sequences are MGHRA and YSYEKL. V shed 1 base and J shed 1 base, with 14 bases lying between them. The chain's CDR3 is CASSQASTGLSYEQYF. In DNA, the CDR3 is TGCGCCAGCAGCCAAGCTAGTACGGGACTGTCCTACGAGCAGTACTTC.

V is TRBV4-1 and J is TRBJ2-7; tentatively, D is TRBD2 (5 bases). Germline lookup yields CDR1 MGHRA and CDR2 YSYEKL. This CDR3 has 15 amino acids. V shed 2 bases and J shed 2 bases, with 13 bases lying between them. DNA for the CDR3: TGCGCCAGCAGCCAACTAGCAGGTTCGGCCTACGAGCAGTACTTC. Its translation is CASSQLAGSAYEQYF.

The chain couples TRBV6-5 to TRBJ1-1; D remains ambiguous. The CDR3 has 14 amino acids. Germline CDR1 and CDR2: MNHEY and SVGAGI. V lost 6 bases, J lost 4 bases, and 15 bases lay in between. The DNA for the CDR3 is TGTGCCAGCAGCCCGGCGGCAGCGGGCACTGAAGCTTTCTTT. Its translation: CASSPAAAGTEAFF.

J is TRBJ2-3 and V is TRBV2; D may be TRBD2 (6 bases). Germline V CDR1 and CDR2: SNHLY, FYNNEI. The CDR3 totals 15 residues. V lost 5 bases and J 6 bases, leaving 18 bases between the germline ends. The CDR3 here is CASSISGLEGDTQYF. DNA of the CDR3: TGTGCCAGCAGTATATCTGGACTGGAGGGTGATACGCAGTATTTT.

The chain is built from TRBV6-4 and TRBJ2-3; 8 bases are a match to TRBD2. V was pared by 3 bases and J by 3 bases, with 8 bases of the junction left unmatched. The CDR3 totals 16 residues. Germline loops: CDR1 MRHNA, CDR2 SNTAGT. This chain's CDR3 is CASSESGSELTDTQYF. The CDR3 coding sequence is TGTGCCAGCAGTGAAAGCGGGAGCGAACTGACAGATACGCAGTATTTT.

The rearrangement uses TRBV12-5 and TRBJ1-2; TRBD1 matches at 8 bases. The germline V gene has CDR1 LGHNT and CDR2 FRNRAP. This CDR3 is 14 amino acids long. J lost 4 bases, V lost 6 bases, and 7 bases had no gene match. The CDR3 reads CASGPRDRFYGYTF. In DNA, the CDR3 is TGTGCTAGTGGCCCCCGGGACAGGTTCTATGGCTACACCTTC.

The chain couples TRBV30 to TRBJ1-4, with D maybe TRBD1 (6 bases). V lost 4 bases and J lost 8, with 14 bases in between. This CDR3 spans 13 amino acids. Looked up from germline, CDR1 is GTSNPN and CDR2 is SVGIG (reference sequence). The CDR3 reads CAWKLTGTEKLFF. DNA of the CDR3: TGTGCCTGGAAACTGACAGGAACCGAAAAACTGTTTTTT. The variable domain in full, completed from reference TRBV30 and TRBJ1-4, reads SQTIHQWPATLVQPVGSPLSLECTVEGTSNPNLYWYRQAAGRGLQLLFYSVGIGQISSEVPQNLSASRPQDRQFILSSKKLLLSDSGFYLCAWKLTGTEKLFFGSGTQLSVL.

The rearrangement joins TRBV7-6 to TRBJ1-2; 9 nucleotides match TRBD1. CDR1 and CDR2 from the germline V gene are SGHVS and FNYEAQ. Trimming at V came to 1 base and at J to 5 bases, leaving 5 bases not matched to a gene. This CDR3 spans 15 amino acids. The CDR3 DNA follows: TGTGCCAGCAGCTTAGGGGGACAGGGAGCATATGGCTACACCTTC. Protein sequence: CASSLGGQGAYGYTF.

V and J are TRBV19 and TRBJ2-1, with 10 bases fitting TRBD2. Trimming took 8 bases from V and 6 from J; bases not matched to a gene: 13. Germline CDR1 and CDR2: LNHDA and SQIVND (reference sequence). CDR3 size: 16 residues. In DNA, the CDR3 is TGTGCCAGTTCCTCCACGTGGACTAGCGGTCTCAATGAGCAGTTCTTC. Translating gives CASSSTWTSGLNEQFF.

J is TRBJ2-5 and V is TRBV18; TRBD2 matches at 15 bases. Per the germline V gene, CDR1 is KGHSH and CDR2 is LQKENI. The CDR3 extends over 16 amino acids. After removal of 3 bases from V and 5 bases from J, the junction contained 4 bases not matched to a gene. The DNA of the CDR3 is TGTGCCAGCTCACCTCGGACTAGCGGGAGGGAGGAGACCCAGTACTTC. Protein: CASSPRTSGREETQYF.

V gene TRBV7-9 combines with J gene TRBJ1-1; tentative D call: TRBD1 (6 bases). CDR3 length equals 16 residues. Germline CDR1 and CDR2: SEHNR and FQNEAQ (reference sequence). V was shortened by 1 base and J by 0 bases, with 12 bases between the two germline ends. CDR3 in DNA: TGTGCCAGCAGCTTAGAAGAACAGGGACTGAACACTGAAGCTTTCTTT. This sequence encodes CASSLEEQGLNTEAFF. The whole variable domain, remainder taken from reference TRBV7-9 and TRBJ1-1, is DTGVSQNPRHKITKRGQNVTFRCDPISEHNRLYWYRQTLGQGPEFLTYFQNEAQLEKSRLLSDRFSAERPKGSFSTLEIQRTEQGDSAMYLCASSLEEQGLNTEAFFGQGTRLTVV.

The chain is built from TRBV27 and TRBJ1-6; 8 bases match TRBD1. Per the germline V gene, CDR1 is MNHEY and CDR2 is SMNVEV (reference sequence). V lost 6 bases and J lost 2; bases outside the gene matches: 6. This CDR3 contains 16 residues. CDR3 sequence reads: CASRAGGPTYNSPLHF. The CDR3 DNA is TGTGCCAGCAGGGCAGGGGGCCCTACCTATAATTCACCCCTCCACTTT.

The chain carries TRBV4-2 and TRBJ1-5, with TRBD1 matching 9 bases. Trimming removed 0 bases from V and 6 bases from J; junction bases left unmatched: 3. Germline values: CDR1 LGHNA, CDR2 YNFKEQ. The CDR3 covers 15 residues. CDR3 residues: CASSQEGQGPQPQHF. The CDR3 DNA is TGTGCCAGCAGCCAAGAGGGACAGGGACCTCAGCCCCAGCATTTT.

The chain uses TRBV7-9 and TRBJ2-2; 7 bases agree with TRBD1. The CDR3 runs 15 residues. V shed 6 bases and J 6 bases; nucleotides not matched to a gene: 10. CDR1 is SEHNR and CDR2 is FQNEAQ in the germline V gene (reference sequence). CDR3 region: CASRRTDRAAGELFF. CDR3 coding DNA: TGTGCCAGCAGACGAACTGACAGGGCGGCCGGGGAGCTGTTTTTT.

This chain connects TRBV7-2 to TRBJ1-2; TRBD1 aligns across 7 bases. The V gene end was trimmed by 4 bases and the J gene end by 5 bases; junction bases not matched to a gene: 7. The CDR3 is 14 amino acids. Germline CDR1 and CDR2: SGHTA and FQGNSA. CDR3 protein: CASSSGQKYYGYTF. The CDR3 region has the DNA TGTGCCAGCAGCTCGGGACAGAAGTATTATGGCTACACCTTC.

The gene calls are TRBV5-1 and TRBJ2-7, with D tentatively TRBD1 (5 bases). Trimming removed 4 bases from V and 3 bases from J, with 20 bases in between. Germline V gene data show CDR1 as SGHRS and CDR2 as YFSETQ. The CDR3 has 16 residues. CDR3 in amino acids: CASSPYTSGSGYEQYF. CDR3 DNA sequence: TGCGCCAGCAGCCCGTATACTTCAGGGTCAGGCTACGAGCAGTACTTC.